Listed here is a single T cell receptor (beta chain). This CDR3 comprises 16 residues. The V gene's germline CDR1 is SGHAT and CDR2 FQNNGV. Trimming at V came to 5 bases and at J to 13 bases, leaving 14 bases not matched to a gene. These data belong to a study of tumor-infiltrating lymphocytes in primary liver carcinoma. Co-extraction yielded RNA and DNA from 20-30 mg of unsorted bulk tissue. Starting from 450 to 500 ng of total RNA, TCR beta cDNA was produced with a primer in the constant region. Three nested multiplex PCR rounds, a slightly modified ARM-PCR, produced the libraries for TCR beta. TRBV1-TRBV30 forward primers paired with a C-beta reverse primer were used in the first two PCR rounds, which ran about 11 cycles each. TCRdb processed the multiplex PCR reads anew with MiXCR; each CDR3 protein has one entry. The sample records more than 100,000 distinct CDR3 sequences, approximately 71% being singletons.

The rearrangement links TRBV11-2 to TRBJ2-1; 13 bases match TRBD2. Sequencing was performed on tumor-adjacent normal liver tissue. This receptor was identified in a woman aged 55-70 years with primary liver carcinoma and hepatitis B virus infection. The DNA of the CDR3 is TGTGCCAGCAGCCGCTATGATCCGGGACTAGCGGGACAACAGTTCTTC. Protein sequence: CASSRYDPGLAGQQFF.